This T cell receptor (beta chain) originates from a study of CD8 T cells in ankylosing spondylitis. Quantitative molecular-barcoded 5'-RACE generated the TCR beta libraries. TCRdb re-called the 5' RACE reads with MiXCR, one entry per CDR3 protein. The table records a few hundred thousand distinct CDR3 sequences, roughly a quarter of them present only once. Study results and caveats: Some of the motif variants had earlier been found in reactive arthritis patients' fluid and blood.

The length of the CDR3 is 13 residues. The V and J ends lost 5 bases and 8 bases respectively, with 10 bases between them. Remarks on this clonotype: What it binds is not known.

The sequence came from a male donor with ankylosing spondylitis or in good health (not recorded which). The J gene is TRBJ1-6, the V gene TRBV12-3 or TRBV12-4; tentatively, D is TRBD1 (6 bases). The source material was blood, either unsorted or a sorted T cell fraction (not recorded which). The CDR3 is CASSPGADSPLHF. The CDR3 DNA reads TGTGCCAGCAGTCCAGGGGCTGATTCACCCCTCCACTTT.